What follows are 4 T cell receptor beta chains derived from one specimen sequenced in a study of blood T cell repertoires in COVID-19. Clones were sequenced by immunoSEQ multiplex PCR, and TCRdb holds only the in-frame ones, with some missing. Among around 250,000 clones listed, 80% to 90% were seen once. Sequencing was performed on PBMCs or T cells enriched from blood (not recorded which). These receptors all stem from a woman aged 50 to 65 who had recovered from COVID-19.

J is TRBJ1-2 and V is TRBV21-1; the table's D call of TRBD1 was not tested on the DNA. TRBV21-1 is deemed a pseudogene. This CDR3 is built from 18 residues. CDR3 in DNA: TGTGCCAGCAGCAGTCCTTGGACAGGGATCGTCTATCTAGGTGGCTACACCTTC. Its protein product is CASSSPWTGIVYLGGYTF.

This chain uses TRBV6-1 with TRBJ2-7; 7 bases are a match to TRBD1. The germline V gene has CDR1 MNHNS and CDR2 SASEGT. Trimming cost V 0 bases and J 2 bases; bases outside gene matches: 10. This CDR3 comprises 17 residues. In nucleotides, the CDR3 is TGTGCCAGCAGTGAAGCAGGGTGGGACAGATATGCCTACGAGCAGTACTTC. As protein: CASSEAGWDRYAYEQYF.

To note about this clone: The same CDR3 arises from other DNA sequences in this sample as well. Here the CDR3 reads CASSSGGADGYTF. The CDR3 region has the DNA TGTGCCAGCAGCAGCGGGGGCGCCGATGGCTACACCTTC. The chain employs TRBV28 and TRBJ1-2, with D maybe TRBD1 (6 bases). The CDR3 spans 13 residues. CDR1 and CDR2 (germline): MDHEN, SYDVKM. Trimming shortened V by 6 bases and J by 6 bases, and 14 bases separated the two germline ends.

This clone appeared a few times. The chain couples TRBV7-8 to TRBJ2-1; weak D call: TRBD2 (5 bases). The CDR3 length is 15 residues. V was cut by 2 bases and J by 2 bases, with 10 bases left in between. From germline, CDR1 is SGHVS and CDR2 FQNEAQ. CDR3 in amino acids: CASSLRSGTYNEQFF. The DNA for the CDR3 is TGTGCCAGCAGCTTACGGAGCGGTACCTACAATGAGCAGTTCTTC.